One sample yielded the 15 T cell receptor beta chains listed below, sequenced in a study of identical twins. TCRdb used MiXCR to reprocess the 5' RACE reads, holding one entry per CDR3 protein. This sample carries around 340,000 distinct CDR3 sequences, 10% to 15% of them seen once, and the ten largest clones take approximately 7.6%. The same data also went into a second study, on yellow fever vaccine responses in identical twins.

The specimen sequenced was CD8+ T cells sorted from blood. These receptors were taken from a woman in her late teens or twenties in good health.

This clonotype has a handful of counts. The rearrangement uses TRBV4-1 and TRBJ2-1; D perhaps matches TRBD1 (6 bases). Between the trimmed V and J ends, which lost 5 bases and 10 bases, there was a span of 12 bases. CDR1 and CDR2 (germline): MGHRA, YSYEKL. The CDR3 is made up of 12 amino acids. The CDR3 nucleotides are TGCGCCAGCAGCATTGGGACACAAGAGCAGTTCTTC. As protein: CASSIGTQEQFF.

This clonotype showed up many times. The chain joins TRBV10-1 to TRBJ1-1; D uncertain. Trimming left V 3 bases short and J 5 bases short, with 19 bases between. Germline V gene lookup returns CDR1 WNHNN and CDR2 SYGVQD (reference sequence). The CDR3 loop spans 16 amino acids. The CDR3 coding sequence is TGCGCCAGCAGTGACCACATATTCGGTGGAGTTACTGAAGCTTTCTTT. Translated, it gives CASSDHIFGGVTEAFF.

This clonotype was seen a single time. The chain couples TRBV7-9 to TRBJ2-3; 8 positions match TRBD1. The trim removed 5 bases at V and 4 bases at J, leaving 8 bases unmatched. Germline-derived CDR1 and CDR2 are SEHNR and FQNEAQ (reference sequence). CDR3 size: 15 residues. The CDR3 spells CASSPRTGFADTQYF. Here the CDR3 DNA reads TGTGCCAGCAGCCCGCGGACAGGGTTCGCAGATACGCAGTATTTT. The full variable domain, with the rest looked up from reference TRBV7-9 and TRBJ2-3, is DTGVSQNPRHKITKRGQNVTFRCDPISEHNRLYWYRQTLGQGPEFLTYFQNEAQLEKSRLLSDRFSAERPKGSFSTLEIQRTEQGDSAMYLCASSPRTGFADTQYFGPGTRLTVL.

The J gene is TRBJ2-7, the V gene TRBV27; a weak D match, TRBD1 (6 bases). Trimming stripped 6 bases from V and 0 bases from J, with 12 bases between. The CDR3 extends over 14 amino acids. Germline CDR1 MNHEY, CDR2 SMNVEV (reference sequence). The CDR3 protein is CASSTRDTSYEQYF. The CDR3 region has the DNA TGTGCCAGCAGCACCCGGGACACCTCCTACGAGCAGTACTTC.

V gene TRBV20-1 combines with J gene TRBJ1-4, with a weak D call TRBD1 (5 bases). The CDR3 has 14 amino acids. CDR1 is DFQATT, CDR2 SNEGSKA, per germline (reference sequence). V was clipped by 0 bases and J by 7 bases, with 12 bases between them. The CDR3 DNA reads TGCAGTGCTAGAGATCGAGGGGCCCCTGAAAAACTGTTTTTT. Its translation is CSARDRGAPEKLFF.

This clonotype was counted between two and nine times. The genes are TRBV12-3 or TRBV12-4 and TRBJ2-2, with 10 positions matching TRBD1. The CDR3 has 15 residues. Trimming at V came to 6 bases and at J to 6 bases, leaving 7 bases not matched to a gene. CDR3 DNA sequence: TGTGCCAGCAGAGACCGACAGGGGGCGGCCGGGGAGCTGTTTTTT. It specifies CASRDRQGAAGELFF.

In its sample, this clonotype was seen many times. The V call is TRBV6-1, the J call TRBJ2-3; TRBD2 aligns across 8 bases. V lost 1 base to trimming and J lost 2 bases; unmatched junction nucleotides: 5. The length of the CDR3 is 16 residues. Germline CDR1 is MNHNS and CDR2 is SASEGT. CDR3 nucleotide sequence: TGTGCCAGCAGTGAAGTCAGCGGGGGTCCCACAGATACGCAGTATTTT. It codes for CASSEVSGGPTDTQYF.

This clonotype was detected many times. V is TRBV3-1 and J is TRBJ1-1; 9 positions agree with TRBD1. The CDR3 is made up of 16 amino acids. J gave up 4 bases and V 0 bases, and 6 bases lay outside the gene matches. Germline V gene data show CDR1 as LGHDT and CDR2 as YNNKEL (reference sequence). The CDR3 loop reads CASSQEVGQGPTEAFF. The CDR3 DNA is TGTGCCAGCAGCCAAGAGGTGGGACAGGGTCCCACTGAAGCTTTCTTT.

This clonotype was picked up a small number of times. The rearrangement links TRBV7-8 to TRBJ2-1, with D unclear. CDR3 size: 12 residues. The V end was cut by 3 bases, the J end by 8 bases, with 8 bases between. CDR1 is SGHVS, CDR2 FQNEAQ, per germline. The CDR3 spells CASSLGDDEQFF. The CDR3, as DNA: TGTGCCAGCAGCTTGGGTGACGATGAGCAGTTCTTC.

CDR3 residues: CATSDLQLAGELFF. In nucleotides, the CDR3 is TGTGCCACCAGTGACCTCCAGTTGGCCGGGGAGCTGTTTTTT. This chain joins TRBV24-1 and TRBJ2-2; no definite D call. The germline V and J ends were trimmed by 4 bases and 6 bases, with 11 bases remaining between them. CDR1 KGHDR and CDR2 SFDVKD come from the germline V gene. The CDR3 runs to 14 residues.

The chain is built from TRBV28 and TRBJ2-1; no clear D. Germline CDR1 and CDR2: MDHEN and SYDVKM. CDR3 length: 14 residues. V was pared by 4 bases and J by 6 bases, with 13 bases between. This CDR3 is CASSSKRVLNEQFF. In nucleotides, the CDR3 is TGTGCCAGCAGTTCCAAACGGGTCCTCAATGAGCAGTTCTTC.

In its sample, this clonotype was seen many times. DNA of the CDR3: TGTGCCAGCAGCTTAGGGGCTACGAACACCGGGGAGCTGTTTTTT. This translates into CASSLGATNTGELFF. V gene TRBV7-2 combines with J gene TRBJ2-2; the D is unclear. In germline, CDR1 is SGHTA, CDR2 FQGNSA. This CDR3 region has 15 residues. V lost 1 base and J 0 bases, leaving 6 bases between the germline ends.

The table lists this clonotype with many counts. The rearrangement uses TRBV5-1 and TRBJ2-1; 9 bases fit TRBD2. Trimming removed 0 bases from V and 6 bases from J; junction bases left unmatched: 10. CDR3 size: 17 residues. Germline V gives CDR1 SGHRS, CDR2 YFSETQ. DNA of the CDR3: TGCGCCAGCAGCTTGGTCTGGGCTAGCGGGACCGTCAATGAGCAGTTCTTC. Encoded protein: CASSLVWASGTVNEQFF.

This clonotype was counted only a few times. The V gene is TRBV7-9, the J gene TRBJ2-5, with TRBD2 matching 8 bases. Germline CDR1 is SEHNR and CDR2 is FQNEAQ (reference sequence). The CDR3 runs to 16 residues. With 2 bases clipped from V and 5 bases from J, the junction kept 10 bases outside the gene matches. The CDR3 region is CASSLSQRETDETQYF. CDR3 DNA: TGTGCCAGCAGCTTATCCCAGCGGGAGACTGACGAGACCCAGTACTTC.

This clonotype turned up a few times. This CDR3 reads CASSLAGQAENTIYF. The DNA of the CDR3 is TGTGCCAGCAGCTTGGCGGGACAGGCGGAGAACACCATATATTTT. The rearrangement links TRBV9 to TRBJ1-3, with TRBD1 matching over 8 bases. CDR1 and CDR2 from the germline V gene are SGDLS and YYNGEE. This CDR3 has 15 residues. V was clipped by 4 bases and J by 7 bases; unmatched bases: 10.